Presented here are 22 T cell receptor beta chains from one specimen sequenced in a study of human T cells and chemical hapten exposure. The time point here: healthy volunteer bleed at 2 weeks. Unseparated into fractions, whole blood served as the source from which total RNA was extracted. From the RACE reads, TCRdb called clonotypes with MiXCR, one entry per CDR3 protein. This sample has tens of thousands of distinct CDR3 sequences, with 6% to 7.5% found just once. The sample comprised whole blood. All receptors come from a human donor in good health. Some clones in this sample may be carry-over from other donors' samples.

Ten or more counts support this clonotype. The chain recombines TRBV11-1 with TRBJ2-1; D uncertain. V lost 4 bases, J lost 6 bases, and 10 bases lay in between. The CDR3 has 13 amino acids. Germline loops: CDR1 SGHAT, CDR2 FQDESV (reference sequence). This chain's CDR3 is CASSSGRPNEQFF. The CDR3 region has the DNA TGTGCCAGCAGCTCCGGAAGGCCCAATGAGCAGTTCTTC.

This rearrangement joins TRBV30 to TRBJ1-1; the match to TRBD1 covers 8 bases. V trimming: 7 bases; J trimming: 1 base; junction bases outside the gene matches: 8. Germline V CDR1 and CDR2: GTSNPN, SVGIG (reference sequence). This CDR3 contains 14 residues. CDR3 nucleotide sequence: TGTGCCTTTGGACAGGGCCCTGGGAACACTGAAGCTTTCTTT. Amino acid sequence: CAFGQGPGNTEAFF.

The table lists this clonotype with a few counts. This chain uses TRBV7-2 with TRBJ2-2, with 8 bases lining up with TRBD1. V lost 5 bases to trimming and J lost 0 bases; unmatched junction nucleotides: 5. The germline CDR1 and CDR2 sequences are SGHTA and FQGNSA. The CDR3 length is 16 residues. CDR3 in DNA: TGTGCCAGCAGCCTGACAGGGGCGCCGAACACCGGGGAGCTGTTTTTT. Its protein is CASSLTGAPNTGELFF.

The chain employs TRBV5-4 and TRBJ1-1; the match to TRBD1 covers 7 bases. The V gene end was trimmed by 4 bases and the J gene end by 9 bases; junction bases not matched to a gene: 18. The length of the CDR3 is 16 residues. From germline, CDR1 is SGHNT and CDR2 YYREEE (reference sequence). CDR3 residues: CASSPSGTADLSQAFF. The CDR3 DNA follows: TGTGCCAGCAGCCCCTCCGGGACAGCGGACCTCAGCCAAGCTTTCTTT. Based on the CDR3 plus reference TRBV5-4 and TRBJ1-1, the full variable domain is ETGVTQSPTHLIKTRGQQVTLRCSSQSGHNTVSWYQQALGQGPQFIFQYYREEENGRGNFPPRFSGLQFPNYSSELNVNALELDDSALYLCASSPSGTADLSQAFFGQGTRLTVV.

This clonotype has ten or more counts. The chain carries TRBV12-3 or TRBV12-4 and TRBJ1-2; tentatively, D is TRBD1 (6 bases). V lost 2 bases, J lost 3 bases, and 7 bases lay in between. The CDR3 extends over 13 amino acids. In DNA, the CDR3 is TGTGCCAGCAGTTTAAACAGGGACTATGGCTACACCTTC. As protein: CASSLNRDYGYTF.

The sample holds many counts of this clonotype. This chain connects TRBV6-1 to TRBJ2-3, with 10 bases matching TRBD2. The CDR3 sequence is 15 residues long. Germline CDR1 is MNHNS and CDR2 is SASEGT. V dropped 8 bases and J dropped 5; count of bases not matched to a gene: 10. CDR3: CASGLAGGWGDTQYF. In nucleotides, the CDR3 is TGTGCCAGCGGATTAGCGGGAGGCTGGGGAGATACGCAGTATTTT.

This clonotype was detected only a few times. The chain uses TRBV7-9 and TRBJ1-2; no firm D call. The CDR3 runs 13 residues. Germline-derived CDR1 and CDR2 are SEHNR and FQNEAQ (reference sequence). The germline V and J ends were trimmed by 1 base and 2 bases, with 5 bases remaining between them. CDR3 in amino acids: CASSLGENYGYTF. The CDR3 DNA sequence: TGTGCCAGCAGCTTAGGGGAAAACTATGGCTACACCTTC.

This clonotype came up many times. The J gene is TRBJ2-1, the V gene TRBV19; TRBD2 agrees at 10 bases. The CDR3 has 15 amino acids. V shed 5 bases, J shed 6 bases, and the junction held 7 bases outside the gene matches. Germline loops: CDR1 LNHDA, CDR2 SQIVND (reference sequence). This CDR3 is CASSAIAGGLNEQFF. The CDR3 DNA reads TGTGCCAGTAGTGCCATAGCGGGAGGTCTCAATGAGCAGTTCTTC.

This clonotype was counted at least ten times. This chain links TRBV20-1 with TRBJ2-1; D is uncertain. Germline CDR1 DFQATT, CDR2 SNEGSKA (reference sequence). The V gene lost 3 bases and the J gene lost 0 bases, with 9 bases spanning the gap. This CDR3 has 14 amino acids. In nucleotides, the CDR3 is TGCAGTGCTAGCTTGCGCAGCTCCTACAATGAGCAGTTCTTC. This encodes CSASLRSSYNEQFF.

This clonotype appeared many times. The chain uses TRBV6-5 and TRBJ2-7; TRBD2 might be the D (5 bases). This CDR3 has 14 amino acids. Deletions cut 2 bases from V and 4 bases from J, with 12 bases between. Germline V gives CDR1 MNHEY, CDR2 SVGAGI. For the CDR3, the DNA is TGTGCCAGCAGTTACGGAGAGGGCCCGTACGAGCAGTACTTC. Translating it yields CASSYGEGPYEQYF.

This rearrangement joins TRBV9 to TRBJ1-5, with D unclear. The V and J ends lost 0 bases and 2 bases respectively, with 6 bases between them. In germline, CDR1 is SGDLS, CDR2 YYNGEE. The length of the CDR3 is 14 residues. The DNA of the CDR3 is TGTGCCAGCAGCGTAGACGCAGGCAATCAGCCCCAGCATTTT. It is translated as CASSVDAGNQPQHF. The whole variable domain, remainder taken from reference TRBV9 and TRBJ1-5, is DSGVTQTPKHLITATGQRVTLRCSPRSGDLSVYWYQQSLDQGLQFLIQYYNGEERAKGNILERFSAQQFPDLHSELNLSSLELGDSALYFCASSVDAGNQPQHFGDGTRLSIL.

The table lists this clonotype with many counts. The chain has TRBV25-1 and TRBJ1-4; perhaps TRBD1 as D (6 bases). Looked up from germline, CDR1 is MGHDK and CDR2 is SYGVNS. There are 13 residues in the CDR3. V lost 4 bases and J 8 bases, leaving 11 bases between the germline ends. CDR3 sequence: CASSGGTGEKLFF. CDR3 in DNA: TGTGCCAGCAGTGGGGGAACAGGGGAAAAACTGTTTTTT.

This clonotype showed up just a few times. This chain connects TRBV20-1 to TRBJ1-1; no definite D call. Per germline, CDR1 DFQATT and CDR2 SNEGSKA (reference sequence). V was cut by 4 bases and J by 0 bases, with 9 bases left in between. This CDR3 has 13 amino acids. The CDR3 DNA reads TGCAGTGCTATCAGGTTCCTGAACACTGAAGCTTTCTTT. Its protein product is CSAIRFLNTEAFF.

This clonotype was counted between two and nine times. The chain carries TRBV29-1 and TRBJ2-7; 9 nucleotides match TRBD1. The CDR3 is made up of 13 amino acids. The J segment lost 3 bases and the V segment lost 7 bases, leaving 7 bases of the junction unmatched. The germline CDR1 and CDR2 sequences are SQVTM and ANQGSEA. CDR3 DNA: TGCAGCGCCGGACAGGGGACCCTCTACGAGCAGTACTTC. Protein sequence: CSAGQGTLYEQYF.

A few counts support this clonotype. This rearrangement joins TRBV29-1 to TRBJ1-1; 7 nucleotides align to TRBD1. CDR1 is SQVTM and CDR2 is ANQGSEA in the germline V gene. V lost 1 base to trimming and J lost 3 bases; unmatched junction nucleotides: 5. This CDR3 spans 14 amino acids. Here the CDR3 reads CSVEVVRGDTEAFF. Written as DNA, the CDR3 is TGCAGCGTTGAAGTCGTCAGGGGGGACACTGAAGCTTTCTTT. Full variable domain (missing parts from reference TRBV29-1 and TRBJ1-1): SAVISQKPSRDICQRGTSLTIQCQVDSQVTMMFWYRQQPGQSLTLIATANQGSEATYESGFVIDKFPISRPNLTFSTLTVSNMSPEDSSIYLCSVEVVRGDTEAFFGQGTRLTVV.

At least ten counts were recorded for this clonotype. The J gene is TRBJ2-3, the V gene TRBV20-1; 8 nucleotides agree with TRBD1. This CDR3 is built from 17 residues. The V segment lost 0 bases and the J segment 6 bases; nucleotides outside the gene matches: 14. Per germline, CDR1 DFQATT and CDR2 SNEGSKA (reference sequence). The CDR3 bases are TGCAGTGCTAGAGATCTTGGTCCGGGACAGGTGGTGGATACGCAGTATTTT. It encodes CSARDLGPGQVVDTQYF.

This clonotype was found a few times. The V gene is TRBV27, the J gene TRBJ2-1; D is unclear. V lost 8 bases and J lost 2, with 7 bases in between. The length of the CDR3 is 12 residues. Germline assignment: CDR1 MNHEY and CDR2 SMNVEV (reference sequence). CDR3 sequence reads: CASSPTYNEQFF. Written as DNA, the CDR3 is TGTGCCAGCTCTCCGACCTACAATGAGCAGTTCTTC.

The table lists this clonotype with many counts. The chain combines TRBV14 with TRBJ2-2; 8 bases match TRBD2. Losses at the gene ends were 1 base for V and 1 base for J; bases not matched to a gene: 5. Germline lookup yields CDR1 SGHDN and CDR2 FVKESK. The CDR3 consists of 17 residues. The CDR3 is CASSQGSSGWNTGELFF. The CDR3 nucleotides read TGTGCCAGCAGCCAAGGATCTAGCGGGTGGAACACCGGGGAGCTGTTTTTT.

This clonotype was detected many times. V is TRBV20-1 and J is TRBJ2-7, with 9 bases fitting TRBD1. The CDR3 has 13 amino acids. Germline V CDR1 and CDR2: DFQATT, SNEGSKA (reference sequence). V was clipped by 6 bases and J by 4 bases; unmatched bases: 7. This CDR3 reads CSAGVGTGYEQYF. CDR3 nucleotides: TGCAGTGCGGGCGTTGGGACAGGGTACGAGCAGTACTTC.

The J gene is TRBJ2-3, the V gene TRBV7-9, with TRBD2 identical over 7 bases. J lost 6 bases, V lost 0 bases, and 0 bases had no gene match. The germline V gene has CDR1 SEHNR and CDR2 FQNEAQ (reference sequence). This CDR3 has 13 amino acids. The DNA of the CDR3 is TGTGCCAGCAGCTTAGCGCGGGGGGATACGCAGTATTTT. Its protein product is CASSLARGDTQYF.

This chain links TRBV30 with TRBJ2-6, with 8 positions matching TRBD2. V dropped 2 bases and J dropped 3; count of bases not matched to a gene: 15. The germline V gene has CDR1 GTSNPN and CDR2 SVGIG (reference sequence). This CDR3 comprises 19 residues. CDR3: CAWSTPWRGGLFGANVLTF. The CDR3, as DNA: TGTGCCTGGAGTACCCCATGGCGCGGGGGGCTCTTTGGGGCCAACGTCCTGACTTTC.

This clonotype has a count of ten or more. This rearrangement joins TRBV6-5 to TRBJ1-2; D is undetermined. The CDR3 contains 14 residues. CDR1 is MNHEY and CDR2 is SVGAGI in the germline V gene. V lost 0 bases, J lost 4 bases, and 9 bases lay in between. CDR3 protein: CASSYSSGVYGYTF. The CDR3 region has the DNA TGTGCCAGCAGTTACTCGTCCGGTGTCTATGGCTACACCTTC.